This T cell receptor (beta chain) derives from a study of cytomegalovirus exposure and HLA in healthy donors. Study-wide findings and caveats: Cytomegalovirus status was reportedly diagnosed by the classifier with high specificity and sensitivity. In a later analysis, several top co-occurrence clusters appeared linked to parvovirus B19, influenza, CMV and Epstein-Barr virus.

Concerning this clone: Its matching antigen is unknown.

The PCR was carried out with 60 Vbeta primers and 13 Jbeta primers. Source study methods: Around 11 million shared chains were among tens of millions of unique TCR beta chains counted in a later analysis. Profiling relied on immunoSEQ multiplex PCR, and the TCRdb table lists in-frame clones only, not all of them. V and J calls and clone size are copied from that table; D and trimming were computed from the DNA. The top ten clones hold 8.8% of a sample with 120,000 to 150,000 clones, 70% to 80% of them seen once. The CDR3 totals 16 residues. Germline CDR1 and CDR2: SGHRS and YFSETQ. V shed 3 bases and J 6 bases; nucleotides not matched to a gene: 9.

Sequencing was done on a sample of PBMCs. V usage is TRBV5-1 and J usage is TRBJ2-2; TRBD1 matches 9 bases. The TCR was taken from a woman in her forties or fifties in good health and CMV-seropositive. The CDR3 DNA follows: TGCGCCAGCAGCTCTCCGGGACAGGGATTCGCCGGGGAGCTGTTTTTT. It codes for CASSSPGQGFAGELFF.